The 24 T cell receptor beta chains presented below share a single source sample, sequenced in a study of blood T cell repertoires in COVID-19 (dated by TCRdb to the early 2020s). To prepare the library, the immunoSEQ multiplex PCR assay was applied. Drawn from immuneACCESS, this table holds only the in-frame rearrangements with V and J called that TCRdb kept. Clones are partly lost; checked studies trace under half to an unresolved V gene and leave the rest unexplained. This sample is represented by some 150,000 clones; approximately 80% of them were singletons. The top ten clonotypes cover 10% to 15% of the sample. The specimen was peripheral blood. The receptor set was obtained from a man aged 55 to 70 with active or convalescent COVID-19.

As concerns this clone: One end of the junction is discordant with germline, which a read error may explain. The CDR3 region has the DNA TGTGCCAGCAGCTTACGGCAGGGCTACAGTGAGCAGTTCTTC. Translated: CASSLRQGYSEQFF. The genes are TRBV7-7 and TRBJ2-1, with D possibly TRBD1 on 5 matching bases. Germline V gene sequence: CDR1 SSHAT, CDR2 FNYEAQ (reference sequence). The CDR3 loop spans 14 amino acids.

V gene TRBV3-1 (or the pseudogene TRBV3-2) combines with J gene TRBJ2-1; 11 bases are shared with TRBD1. The CDR3 runs 16 residues. The germline V gene has CDR1 LGHDT and CDR2 YNNKEL (reference sequence). V dropped 0 bases and J dropped 5; count of bases not matched to a gene: 3. The chain's CDR3 is CASSQEGQGGHNEQFF. CDR3 DNA sequence: TGTGCCAGCAGCCAAGAGGGACAGGGGGGTCACAATGAGCAGTTCTTC.

The chain carries TRBV4-1 and TRBJ2-3; 7 bases fit TRBD1. Trimming removed 2 bases from V and 1 base from J; junction bases left unmatched: 9. There are 17 residues in the CDR3. Germline V gene lookup returns CDR1 MGHRA and CDR2 YSYEKL. The CDR3: CASSQPIDRDRTDTQYF. Written as DNA, the CDR3 is TGCGCCAGCAGCCAACCGATTGACAGGGACCGCACAGATACGCAGTATTTT.

This sequence joins TRBV27 and TRBJ2-1; the match to TRBD2 covers 11 bases. The CDR3 has 17 residues. The V segment lost 3 bases and the J segment 3 bases; nucleotides outside the gene matches: 7. Germline assignment: CDR1 MNHEY and CDR2 SMNVEV (reference sequence). The CDR3 bases are TGTGCCAGCAGTTTCCAACCACTAGCGGGGGTCTACAATGAGCAGTTCTTC. Protein: CASSFQPLAGVYNEQFF.

This chain joins TRBV19 and TRBJ2-4, with D hard to call. The CDR3 sequence is 15 residues long. Germline values: CDR1 LNHDA, CDR2 SQIVND (reference sequence). V shed 4 bases and J shed 0 bases, with 10 bases lying between them. DNA of the CDR3: TGTGCCAGTAGTAAACAACAGCTAGCCAAAAACATTCAGTACTTC. Protein sequence: CASSKQQLAKNIQYF.

The CDR3 is CASSPFSRVSGEQYF. For the CDR3, the DNA is TGTGCCAGCAGCCCGTTCAGCCGGGTTTCGGGGGAGCAGTACTTC. The chain couples TRBV3-1 (or the pseudogene TRBV3-2) to TRBJ2-7; maybe TRBD2 (5 bases). V was clipped by 4 bases and J by 7 bases, with 20 bases between them. Per germline, CDR1 LGHDT and CDR2 YNNKEL (reference sequence). The CDR3 spans 15 residues.

The chain uses TRBV6-5 and TRBJ2-7; 8 bases are shared with TRBD2. CDR1 and CDR2 from the germline V gene are MNHEY and SVGAGI. Losses at the gene ends were 6 bases for V and 0 bases for J; bases not matched to a gene: 7. CDR3 size: 15 residues. The CDR3 nucleotides read TGTGCCAGCAGCCGGGGGGGCCTGGGCTCCTACGAGCAGTACTTC. Translation: CASSRGGLGSYEQYF.

In this sample, this clone turned up a few times. This chain links TRBV13 with TRBJ1-2; no clear D. The CDR3 is 13 residues long. Germline V gene lookup returns CDR1 PRHDT and CDR2 FYEKMQ (reference sequence). Trimming took off 5 bases at V and 6 bases at J, with 13 bases between the two ends. The CDR3 DNA reads as TGTGCCAGCAGCAGCCGGCAGCTAGATGGCTACACCTTC. It encodes CASSSRQLDGYTF.

J is TRBJ2-4 and V is TRBV27, with 14 positions matching TRBD2. V trimming: 5 bases; J trimming: 7 bases; junction bases outside the gene matches: 10. The CDR3 runs 17 residues. CDR1 is MNHEY and CDR2 is SMNVEV in the germline V gene (reference sequence). The CDR3 sequence is CASSTAGTSGSRNIQYF. In DNA, the CDR3 is TGTGCCAGCAGTACAGCCGGGACTAGCGGGAGCAGGAACATTCAGTACTTC.

This clone occurred a few times. V is TRBV9 and J is TRBJ2-5, with a tentative D call TRBD1 (7 bases). The CDR3 runs to 16 residues. Germline loops: CDR1 SGDLS, CDR2 YYNGEE. V was shortened by 0 bases and J by 4 bases, with 16 bases between the two germline ends. CDR3 amino acids: CASSVAASGGSETQYF. The CDR3 bases are TGTGCCAGCAGCGTAGCGGCGTCAGGGGGGTCAGAGACCCAGTACTTC.

The chain links TRBV29-1 to TRBJ2-5, with TRBD2 matching over 7 bases. This CDR3 is 13 amino acids long. V was clipped by 4 bases and J by 4 bases; unmatched bases: 6. Germline-derived CDR1 and CDR2 are SQVTM and ANQGSEA. The CDR3 region has the DNA TGCAGCGTTGTGGGAGGGCGCGGAGAGACCCAGTACTTC. The encoded protein is CSVVGGRGETQYF.

The chain uses TRBV5-1 and TRBJ2-2; D possibly corresponds to TRBD1 (7 bases). Germline V gene lookup returns CDR1 SGHRS and CDR2 YFSETQ. The CDR3 extends over 17 amino acids. Trimming took off 4 bases at V and 0 bases at J, with 16 bases between the two ends. The CDR3 nucleotides read TGCGCCAGCAGCCCCCTGGGCGGGACAGCGAACACCGGGGAGCTGTTTTTT. It codes for CASSPLGGTANTGELFF.

This chain joins TRBV2 and TRBJ2-7; 8 bases agree with TRBD1. V lost 7 bases and J lost 2; bases outside the gene matches: 7. CDR1 is SNHLY and CDR2 is FYNNEI in the germline V gene. The CDR3 sequence is 14 residues long. The CDR3 region is CASIRTGSPYEQYF. In DNA, the CDR3 is TGTGCCAGCATTAGGACAGGGTCTCCCTACGAGCAGTACTTC.

The chain has TRBV11-2 and TRBJ2-3; D perhaps matches TRBD2 (5 bases). The CDR3 extends over 17 amino acids. Germline V lookup: CDR1 SGHAT, CDR2 FQNNGV. V gave up 2 bases and J gave up 4 bases, with 19 bases separating them. CDR3 nucleotide sequence: TGTGCCAGCAGCTTACGGGTTGGGCGGAGGTGGGCAGATACGCAGTATTTT. Protein product: CASSLRVGRRWADTQYF.

The rearrangement uses TRBV18 and TRBJ2-3; possibly TRBD2 for D (6 bases). This CDR3 contains 15 residues. V gave up 1 base and J gave up 2 bases, with 10 bases separating them. Germline lookup yields CDR1 KGHSH and CDR2 LQKENI. This CDR3 is CASSPQGTYTDTQYF. The CDR3 DNA is TGTGCCAGCTCACCACAGGGGACTTACACAGATACGCAGTATTTT.

The chain's CDR3 is CASSRTSSGGELFF. CDR3 DNA sequence: TGCGCCAGCAGCCGCACCTCATCCGGGGGGGAGCTGTTTTTT. The rearrangement links TRBV4-3 to TRBJ2-2; D remains unclear. CDR1 is LGHNA and CDR2 is YSLEER in the germline V gene. V lost 4 bases, J lost 8 bases, and 14 bases lay in between. The CDR3 extends over 14 amino acids.

V and J are TRBV18 and TRBJ2-2; possibly TRBD2 for D (5 bases). There are 18 residues in the CDR3. Per the germline V gene, CDR1 is KGHSH and CDR2 is LQKENI. Trimming pared 2 bases from V and 5 bases from J, leaving 21 bases between. CDR3 amino acids: CASSPSPVSASQTGELFF. DNA of the CDR3: TGTGCCAGCTCACCATCTCCCGTATCGGCTAGCCAGACCGGGGAGCTGTTTTTT.

The chain is built from TRBV7-6 and TRBJ2-1; 12 bases map to TRBD2. This CDR3 comprises 15 residues. Per germline, CDR1 SGHVS and CDR2 FNYEAQ. J gave up 9 bases and V 6 bases, and 9 bases lay outside the gene matches. CDR3 bases: TGTGCCAGCAGTCAGCTAGCGGGAGGGCTCGGTGAGCAGTTCTTC. This sequence encodes CASSQLAGGLGEQFF.

Details on this clone: Other DNA sequences in the same sample also yield this CDR3. The chain combines TRBV18 with TRBJ2-7, with D possibly TRBD1 on 6 matching bases. Deletions cut 0 bases from V and 4 bases from J, with 10 bases between. CDR3 length: 14 amino acids. Germline assignment: CDR1 KGHSH and CDR2 LQKENI. The CDR3 nucleotides are TGTGCCAGCTCACCACCCGGGACATCGTACGAGCAGTACTTC. Protein product: CASSPPGTSYEQYF.

V and J are TRBV7-6 and TRBJ1-3, with 9 bases fitting TRBD1. This CDR3 has 16 residues. The V gene end was trimmed by 5 bases and the J gene end by 2 bases; junction bases not matched to a gene: 7. Germline loops: CDR1 SGHVS, CDR2 FNYEAQ. The CDR3 coding sequence is TGTGCCAGCAGCCCGGGACAGGGCCGGACTGGAAACACCATATATTTT. Residues: CASSPGQGRTGNTIYF.

V usage is TRBV13 and J usage is TRBJ1-1, with no clear D. This CDR3 is 15 amino acids long. Trimming took off 0 bases at V and 4 bases at J, with 12 bases between the two ends. Germline lookup yields CDR1 PRHDT and CDR2 FYEKMQ (reference sequence). The CDR3 here is CASSLGPRGATEAFF. For the CDR3, the DNA is TGTGCCAGCAGCTTAGGCCCACGGGGTGCCACTGAAGCTTTCTTT.

The chain recombines TRBV30 with TRBJ1-4; D might be TRBD1 (5 bases). V dropped 0 bases and J dropped 7 bases, with 15 bases sitting between them. Germline V gene lookup returns CDR1 GTSNPN and CDR2 SVGIG (reference sequence). The CDR3 covers 15 residues. CDR3: CAWSVTGAVVEKLFF. CDR3 bases: TGTGCCTGGAGTGTAACTGGGGCCGTTGTTGAAAAACTGTTTTTT.

The chain recombines TRBV6-5 with TRBJ1-2, with TRBD1 matching over 7 bases. The CDR3 runs to 14 residues. The trim removed 0 bases at V and 4 bases at J, leaving 2 bases unmatched. Germline V CDR1 and CDR2: MNHEY, SVGAGI. Written as DNA, the CDR3 is TGTGCCAGCAGTTACTCGACAGGGACCTATGGCTACACCTTC. Amino acid sequence: CASSYSTGTYGYTF.

This clone was found once. This chain joins TRBV29-1 and TRBJ1-2, with D uncertain. CDR1 SQVTM and CDR2 ANQGSEA come from the germline V gene. This CDR3 comprises 12 residues. Trimming took off 7 bases at V and 4 bases at J, with 13 bases between the two ends. The CDR3 nucleotides are TGCAGCGGAACGTTGGCAGGCTATGGCTACACCTTC. This gives the protein CSGTLAGYGYTF. Variable domain in full (rest from reference TRBV29-1 and TRBJ1-2): SAVISQKPSRDICQRGTSLTIQCQVDSQVTMMFWYRQQPGQSLTLIATANQGSEATYESGFVIDKFPISRPNLTFSTLTVSNMSPEDSSIYLCSGTLAGYGYTFGSGTRLTVV.